This passage covers 9 T cell receptor beta chains from one sample sequenced in a study of neoadjuvant anti-PD-1 for oral cavity cancer. The time point here: after neoadjuvant nivolumab, at surgical resection. TCRdb's table, derived via immunoSEQ multiplex PCR, lists solely in-frame clones and lacks some. The sample includes about 14,000 clones, 70% to 75% seen only once; the top ten take roughly 3%. The sequences come from PBMCs, collected after nivolumab (anti-PD-1) treatment. The receptor set was obtained from a person aged 35-79 years with oral cavity squamous cell carcinoma.

V gene TRBV5-1 combines with J gene TRBJ1-1; D gene ambiguous. From germline, CDR1 is SGHRS and CDR2 YFSETQ. Trimming stripped 0 bases from V and 3 bases from J, with 9 bases between. The CDR3 extends over 14 amino acids. CDR3 sequence reads: CASSLGPEYTEAFF. In DNA, the CDR3 is TGCGCCAGCAGCTTGGGGCCAGAGTACACTGAAGCTTTCTTT.

This clone was seen more than once but under ten times. V usage is TRBV27 and J usage is TRBJ1-1, with D perhaps matching TRBD1 (5 bases). Trimming took 6 bases from V and 0 from J, leaving 17 bases between them. The CDR3 is 16 amino acids. Looked up from germline, CDR1 is MNHEY and CDR2 is SMNVEV (reference sequence). CDR3 in DNA: TGTGCCAGCAGCCTGGGGGTCTCTGGATTGAACACTGAAGCTTTCTTT. Residues: CASSLGVSGLNTEAFF.

The chain uses TRBV11-2 and TRBJ2-7; no reliable D call. Germline CDR1 and CDR2: SGHAT and FQNNGV. With 0 bases removed from V and 0 bases from J, the gap between germline ends came to 6 bases. The CDR3 has 14 residues. The CDR3: CASSLEVASYEQYF. The CDR3 region has the DNA TGTGCCAGCAGCTTAGAGGTTGCCTCCTACGAGCAGTACTTC.

The chain employs TRBV7-9 and TRBJ2-1; 7 positions match TRBD2. CDR1 and CDR2 from the germline V gene are SEHNR and FQNEAQ (reference sequence). V shed 7 bases, J shed 5 bases, and the junction held 8 bases outside the gene matches. The CDR3 is 14 residues long. The CDR3 region is CASIAGVGDNEQFF. DNA of the CDR3: TGTGCCAGCATAGCGGGCGTGGGAGACAATGAGCAGTTCTTC.

CDR3 bases: TGTGCCAGCAGCCGCCGGACAGCGGAGTACACTGAAGCTTTCTTT. It yields the protein CASSRRTAEYTEAFF. V and J are TRBV7-6 and TRBJ1-1; TRBD1 is a possible D gene (6 bases). The CDR3 sequence is 15 residues long. With 5 bases removed from V and 3 bases from J, the gap between germline ends came to 16 bases. From germline, CDR1 is SGHVS and CDR2 FNYEAQ.

A remark on this clone: This CDR3 fails to terminate in the conserved phenylalanine or tryptophan, so it likely reflects a read error. It is unclear where the CDR3 begins or ends on the DNA, so no DNA is shown, and the CDR3 is as TCRdb lists it. The chain links TRBV5-1 to TRBJ1-3; the table's D call, TRBD1, was not checked against the DNA. Germline assignment: CDR1 SGHRS and CDR2 YFSETQ. Termini included, the CDR3 measures 11 amino acids. This chain's CDR3 is CASSLALRQPL.

This chain joins TRBV7-8 and TRBJ2-5; D might be TRBD1 (6 bases). The CDR3 contains 14 residues. Trimming took off 1 base at V and 0 bases at J, with 6 bases between the two ends. Germline loops: CDR1 SGHVS, CDR2 FQNEAQ. This CDR3 reads CASSLGDNQETQYF. DNA for the CDR3: TGTGCCAGCAGCTTAGGGGACAACCAAGAGACCCAGTACTTC.

CDR3 in amino acids: CASSPGLGAETQYF. CDR3 in DNA: TGTGCCAGCAGCCCAGGACTAGGAGCAGAGACCCAGTACTTC. This sequence joins TRBV7-9 and TRBJ2-5; 7 bases line up with TRBD2. Germline CDR1 and CDR2: SEHNR and FQNEAQ (reference sequence). The length of the CDR3 is 14 residues. V gave up 5 bases and J gave up 4 bases; unmatched junction bases: 7.

The rearrangement joins TRBV10-3 to TRBJ2-3, with 10 bases fitting TRBD2. J was trimmed by 0 bases and V by 3 bases; bases with no gene match: 3. Germline V gives CDR1 ENHRY, CDR2 SYGVKD. The CDR3 runs 16 residues. CDR3 sequence reads: CAISDTTSGSTDTQYF. Written as DNA, the CDR3 is TGTGCCATCAGTGACACGACTAGCGGGAGCACAGATACGCAGTATTTT.